This T cell receptor (beta chain) was observed in a study of identical twins. Trimming cost V 4 bases and J 2 bases, with 11 bases left between them. The CDR3 consists of 14 residues. Germline V gene lookup returns CDR1 SGHRS and CDR2 YFSETQ. TCRdb re-called the 5' RACE reads through MiXCR, storing one row per CDR3 protein. Found here are some 590,000 distinct CDR3 sequences, 9.6% of them singletons; the top ten hold roughly 3%. Whole-study results and caveats: Its conclusions, products of cross-sectional statistical analysis, did not come from following the same donors. Possibly, invariant MAIT and iNKT cells partly confounded zero-insertion analyses.

This clonotype was observed a handful of times. Its antigen is undetermined. These records were also assigned to another study, of yellow fever vaccine responses in identical twins. That investigation notes: Reportedly, twins' vaccine T cell responses looked partly convergent and partly personalized.

This chain links TRBV5-1 with TRBJ2-3; D ambiguous. This clonotype was obtained from a woman under 30 in good health. Sequencing input: PBMCs. CDR3: CASSPQGYTDTQYF. The CDR3 coding sequence is TGCGCCAGCAGCCCTCAAGGTTACACAGATACGCAGTATTTT.